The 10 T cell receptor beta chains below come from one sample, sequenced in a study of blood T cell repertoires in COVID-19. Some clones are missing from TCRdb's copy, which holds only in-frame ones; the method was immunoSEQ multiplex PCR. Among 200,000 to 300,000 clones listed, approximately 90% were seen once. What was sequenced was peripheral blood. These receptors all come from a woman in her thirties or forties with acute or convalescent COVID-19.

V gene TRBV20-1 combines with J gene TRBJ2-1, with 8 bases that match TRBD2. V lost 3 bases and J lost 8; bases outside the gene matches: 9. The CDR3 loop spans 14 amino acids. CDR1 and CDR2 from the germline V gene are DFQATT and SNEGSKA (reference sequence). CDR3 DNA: TGCAGTGCTAGTGAAGGGCGGGGGGAAGATGAGCAGTTCTTC. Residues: CSASEGRGEDEQFF.

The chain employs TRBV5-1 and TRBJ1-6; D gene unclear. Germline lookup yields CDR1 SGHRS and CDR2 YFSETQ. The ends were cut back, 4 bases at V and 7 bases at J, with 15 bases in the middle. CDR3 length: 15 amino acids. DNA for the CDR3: TGCGCCAGCAGCCTCCAGCAAGACTGGAATTCACCCCTCCACTTT. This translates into CASSLQQDWNSPLHF.

The CDR3 here is CASSHGLAGGRHTGELFF. CDR3 sequence (DNA): TGTGCCAGTAGTCATGGACTAGCGGGGGGGCGTCACACCGGGGAGCTGTTTTTT. This chain links TRBV19 with TRBJ2-2, with 15 bases fitting TRBD2. From germline, CDR1 is LNHDA and CDR2 SQIVND (reference sequence). The CDR3 length is 18 residues. The junction had 7 bases not matched to a gene; V was cut back by 5 bases and J by 3 bases.

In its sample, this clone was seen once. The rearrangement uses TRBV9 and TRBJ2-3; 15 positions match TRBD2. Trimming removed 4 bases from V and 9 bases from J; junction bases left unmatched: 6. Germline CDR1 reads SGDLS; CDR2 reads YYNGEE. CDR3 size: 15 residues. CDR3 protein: CASSPRTSGGVTQYF. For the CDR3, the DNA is TGTGCCAGCAGCCCGCGGACTAGCGGGGGGGTGACGCAGTATTTT.

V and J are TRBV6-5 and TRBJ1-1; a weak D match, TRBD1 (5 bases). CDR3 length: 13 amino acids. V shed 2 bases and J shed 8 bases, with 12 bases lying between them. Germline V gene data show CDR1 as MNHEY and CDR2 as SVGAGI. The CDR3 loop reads CASSYGIRGEAFF. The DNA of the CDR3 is TGTGCCAGCAGTTACGGGATAAGGGGAGAAGCTTTCTTT.

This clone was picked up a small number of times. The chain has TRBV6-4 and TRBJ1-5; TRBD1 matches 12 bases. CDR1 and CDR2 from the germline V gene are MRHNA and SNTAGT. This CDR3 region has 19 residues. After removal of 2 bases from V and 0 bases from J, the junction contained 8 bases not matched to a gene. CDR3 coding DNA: TGTGCCAGCAGTGACGGGGACAGGGGGCTTAGCGCTAGCAATCAGCCCCAGCATTTT. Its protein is CASSDGDRGLSASNQPQHF.

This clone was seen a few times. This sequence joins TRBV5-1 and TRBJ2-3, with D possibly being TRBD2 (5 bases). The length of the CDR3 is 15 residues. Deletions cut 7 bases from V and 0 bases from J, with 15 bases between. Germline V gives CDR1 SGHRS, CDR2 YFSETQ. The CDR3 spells CASVPSGYSTDTQYF. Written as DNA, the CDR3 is TGCGCCAGCGTCCCAAGCGGTTATAGCACAGATACGCAGTATTTT.

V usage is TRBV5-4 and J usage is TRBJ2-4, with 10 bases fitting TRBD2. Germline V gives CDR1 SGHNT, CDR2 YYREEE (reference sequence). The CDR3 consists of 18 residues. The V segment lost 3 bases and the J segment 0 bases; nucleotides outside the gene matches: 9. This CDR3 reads CASSYSGGPSLAKNIQYF. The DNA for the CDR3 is TGTGCCAGCAGCTATAGCGGGGGGCCTTCACTAGCCAAAAACATTCAGTACTTC.

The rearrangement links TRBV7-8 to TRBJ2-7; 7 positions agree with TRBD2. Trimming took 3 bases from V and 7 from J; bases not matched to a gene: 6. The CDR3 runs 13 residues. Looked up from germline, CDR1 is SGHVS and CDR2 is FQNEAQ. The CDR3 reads CASSLARRGEQYV. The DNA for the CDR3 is TGTGCCAGCAGCTTGGCGAGGCGGGGGGAGCAGTACGTC.

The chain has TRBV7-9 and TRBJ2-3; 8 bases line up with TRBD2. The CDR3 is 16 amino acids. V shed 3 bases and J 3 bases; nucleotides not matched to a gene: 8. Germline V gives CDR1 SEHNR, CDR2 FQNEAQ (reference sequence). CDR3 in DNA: TGTGCCAGCAGCTTGAGTCGGGGGGGCCAGACAGATACGCAGTATTTT. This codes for CASSLSRGGQTDTQYF. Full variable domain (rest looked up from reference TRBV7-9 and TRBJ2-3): DTGVSQNPRHKITKRGQNVTFRCDPISEHNRLYWYRQTLGQGPEFLTYFQNEAQLEKSRLLSDRFSAERPKGSFSTLEIQRTEQGDSAMYLCASSLSRGGQTDTQYFGPGTRLTVL.